The clone carrying this TCR beta chain has a handful of counts. What it binds is unknown. The CDR3 is 13 amino acids. Trimming at V came to 5 bases and at J to 8 bases, leaving 7 bases not matched to a gene. TCRdb independently ran MiXCR on the RT-PCR reads; one entry per CDR3 protein. The sample carries some 520,000 distinct CDR3 sequences, 16% recorded once. The data originate from a study of response to subunit inactivated influenza vaccine. The study, taken as a whole, reports: Authors suggested that a seasonal influenza vaccination recruits few new T cells each time.

The specimen comprised CD4+ T cells sorted from PBMCs, sampled about 23 months after vaccination. The receptor comes from a man between 50 and 69 years old who received an inactivated influenza vaccine. The chain links TRBV12-3 or TRBV12-4 to TRBJ1-2; 8 bases match TRBD1. The DNA for the CDR3 is TGTGCCAGCAGTAACCCAGGGGGCGCAGGCTACACCTTC. Translation: CASSNPGGAGYTF.